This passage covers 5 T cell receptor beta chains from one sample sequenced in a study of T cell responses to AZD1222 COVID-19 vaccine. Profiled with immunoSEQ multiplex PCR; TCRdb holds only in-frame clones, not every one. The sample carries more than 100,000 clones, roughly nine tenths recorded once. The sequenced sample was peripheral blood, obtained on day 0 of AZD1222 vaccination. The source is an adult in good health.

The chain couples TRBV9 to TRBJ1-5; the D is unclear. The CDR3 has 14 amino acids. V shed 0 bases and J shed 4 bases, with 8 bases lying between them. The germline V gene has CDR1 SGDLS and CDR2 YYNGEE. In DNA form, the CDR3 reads TGTGCCAGCAGCGTAGGGAGGGTAAATCAGCCCCAGCATTTT. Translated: CASSVGRVNQPQHF.

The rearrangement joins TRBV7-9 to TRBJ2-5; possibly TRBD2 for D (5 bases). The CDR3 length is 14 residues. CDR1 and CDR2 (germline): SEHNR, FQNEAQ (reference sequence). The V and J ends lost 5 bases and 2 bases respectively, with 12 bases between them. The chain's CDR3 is CASSPGILQETQYF. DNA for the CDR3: TGTGCCAGCAGCCCCGGGATTCTGCAAGAGACCCAGTACTTC.

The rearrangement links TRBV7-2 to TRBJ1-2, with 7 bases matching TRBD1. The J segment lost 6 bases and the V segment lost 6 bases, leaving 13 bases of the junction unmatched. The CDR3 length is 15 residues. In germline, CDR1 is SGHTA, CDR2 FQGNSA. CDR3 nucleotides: TGTGCCAGCAGTCCTGACAGGGTTAGCGGTGATGGCTACACCTTC. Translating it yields CASSPDRVSGDGYTF.

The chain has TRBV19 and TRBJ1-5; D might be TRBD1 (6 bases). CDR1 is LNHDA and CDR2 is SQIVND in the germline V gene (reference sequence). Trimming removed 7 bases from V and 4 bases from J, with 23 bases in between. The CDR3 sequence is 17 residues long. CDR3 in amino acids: CASTYSYLRDNNQPQHF. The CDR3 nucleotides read TGTGCCAGTACTTACTCTTACCTCCGGGACAATAATCAGCCCCAGCATTTT.

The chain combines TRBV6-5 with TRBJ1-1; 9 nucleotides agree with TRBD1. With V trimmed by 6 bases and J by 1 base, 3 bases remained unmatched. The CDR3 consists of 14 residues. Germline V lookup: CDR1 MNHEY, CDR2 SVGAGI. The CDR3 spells CASRTGGKNTEAFF. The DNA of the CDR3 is TGTGCCAGCAGGACAGGGGGAAAGAACACTGAAGCTTTCTTT.